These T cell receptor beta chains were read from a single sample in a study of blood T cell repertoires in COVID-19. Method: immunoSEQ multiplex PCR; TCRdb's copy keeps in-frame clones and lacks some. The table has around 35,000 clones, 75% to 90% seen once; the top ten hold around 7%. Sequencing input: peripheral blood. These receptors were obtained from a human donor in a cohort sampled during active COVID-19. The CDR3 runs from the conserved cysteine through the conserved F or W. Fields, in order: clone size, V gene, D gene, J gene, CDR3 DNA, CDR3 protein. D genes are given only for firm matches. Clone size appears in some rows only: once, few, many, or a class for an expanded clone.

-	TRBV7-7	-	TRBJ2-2	TGTGCTAGCAGCCCACTAGAAACCGGGGAGCTGTTTTTT	CASSPLETGELFF
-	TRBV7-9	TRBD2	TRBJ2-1	TGTGCCAGCAGCCCGGGGGGGGGTAGCTCCTACAATGAGCAGTTCTTC	CASSPGGGSSYNEQFF
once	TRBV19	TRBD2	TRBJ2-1	TGTGCCAGTATCGGGGGAGGGGCCTACAATGAGCAGTTCTTC	CASIGGGAYNEQFF
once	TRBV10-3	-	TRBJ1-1	TGTGCCATCAGTGATCAAGGGGCAAACACTGAAGCTTTCTTT	CAISDQGANTEAFF
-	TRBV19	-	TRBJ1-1	TGTGCCAGTAGTATAGTACAAGGGGTAGACACTGAAGCTTTCTTT	CASSIVQGVDTEAFF
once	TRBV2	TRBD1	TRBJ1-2	TGTGCCAGCAGTGAAAATGACAGGGGCTATGGCTACACCTTC	CASSENDRGYGYTF
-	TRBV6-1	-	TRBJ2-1	TGTGCCAGCAGTGAAGCGCTGACTTATCCATACAATGAGCAGTTCTTC	CASSEALTYPYNEQFF
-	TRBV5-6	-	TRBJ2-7	TGTGCCAGCAGCCTACCTCGGGGTTACGCCTACGAGCAGTACTTC	CASSLPRGYAYEQYF
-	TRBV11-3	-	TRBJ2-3	TGTGCCAGCAGCTACCCCGGGGCAGATACGCAGTATTTT	CASSYPGADTQYF
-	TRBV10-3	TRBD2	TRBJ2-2	TGTGCCATCAAGAGGGTGGCGAGCGGGGTGAACACCGGGGAGCTGTTTTTT	CAIKRVASGVNTGELFF
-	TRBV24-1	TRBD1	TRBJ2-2	TGTGCCACCAGGGGGACAGGGGGTGGCGGGGAGCTGTTTTTT	CATRGTGGGGELFF
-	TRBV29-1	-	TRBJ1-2	TGCAGCGTTCTCTCGGACAGAAACTATGGCTACACCTTC	CSVLSDRNYGYTF
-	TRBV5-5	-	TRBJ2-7	TGTGCCAGCAGCCCGGGGTCCTACTACGAGCAGTACTTC	CASSPGSYYEQYF
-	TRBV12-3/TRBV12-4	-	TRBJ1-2	TGTGCCAGCAGTCCCCAGGGGTATGACTACACCTTC	CASSPQGYDYTF
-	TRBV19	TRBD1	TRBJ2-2	TGTGCCAGTAGTAGGGACAGGACGGGGGAGCTGTTTTTT	CASSRDRTGELFF
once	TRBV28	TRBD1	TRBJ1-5	TGTGCCAGCAGCCGACAGGGGGCTGTTCAGCCCCAGCATTTT	CASSRQGAVQPQHF
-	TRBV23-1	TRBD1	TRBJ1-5	TGCGCCAGCAGTCAAAGGGACAGGGGGGTTGGTTGGGGTCAGCCCCAGCATTTT	CASSQRDRGVGWGQPQHF
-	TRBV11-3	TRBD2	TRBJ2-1	TGTGCCAGCAGCAGAGGGCTAGCGGGGGACAACTACAATGAGCAGTTCTTC	CASSRGLAGDNYNEQFF
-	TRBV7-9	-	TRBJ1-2	TGTGCCAGCAGCTTGGAGGGCCGCGGCGGCTACACCTTC	CASSLEGRGGYTF
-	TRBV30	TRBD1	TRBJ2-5	TGTGCCTGGAGTGGGGGGACAGCCGGATCGACCCAGTACTTC	CAWSGGTAGSTQYF
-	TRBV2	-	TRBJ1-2	TGTGCCAGCAGGAGGGACACAGCCAATTATGGCTACACCTTC	CASRRDTANYGYTF
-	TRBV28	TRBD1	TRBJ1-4	TGTGCCAGCAGCTCGGGACAGCTAAATGAAAAACTGTTTTTT	CASSSGQLNEKLFF
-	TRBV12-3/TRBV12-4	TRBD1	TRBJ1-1	TGTGCCAGCAGTACAGGGGTCACTGAAGCTTTCTTT	CASSTGVTEAFF
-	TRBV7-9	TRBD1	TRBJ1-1	TGTGCCAGCAGCTTAGAGGACAGGGTTTTCTTT	CASSLEDRVFF
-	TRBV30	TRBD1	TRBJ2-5	TGTGCCTGGAGTGTAGGGGGCTCGGAGACCCAGTACTTC	CAWSVGGSETQYF
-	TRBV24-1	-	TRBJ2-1	TGTGCCACCAGTGGTACCGGGTTGAAGGAAACCTACAATGAGCAGTTCTTC	CATSGTGLKETYNEQFF
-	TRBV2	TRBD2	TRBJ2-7	TGTGCCAGCAGTGATGGGCTAGCGGAGAATTACTACGAGCAGTACTTC	CASSDGLAENYYEQYF
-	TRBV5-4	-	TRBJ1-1	TGTGCCAGCAGCTTGGACCGGGAGGCTGAAGCTTTCTTT	CASSLDREAEAFF
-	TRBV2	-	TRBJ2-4	TGTGCCAGCAGTGTTACGGGAGGGGGCTTAGCCAAAAACATTCAGTACTTC	CASSVTGGGLAKNIQYF
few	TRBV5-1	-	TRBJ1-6	TGCGCCAGCAGCTACCTCAGAGCTGAGGTGGATTCACCCCTCCACTTT	CASSYLRAEVDSPLHF
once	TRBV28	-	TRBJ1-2	TGTGCCAGCACCACCCCAGGGATATACTATGGCTACACCTTC	CASTTPGIYYGYTF
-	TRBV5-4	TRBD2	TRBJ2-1	TGTGCCAGCAGCGCAACTAGCGGGAGGGCCCATGAGCAGTTCTTC	CASSATSGRAHEQFF
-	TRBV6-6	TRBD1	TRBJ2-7	TGTGCCAGCCGACGAGCCCGACAGGGCCGGATCTACGAGCAGTACTTC	CASRRARQGRIYEQYF
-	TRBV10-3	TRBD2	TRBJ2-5	TGTGCCATCAGTGAGTACGATACTAGCGTCGGAGAGACCCAGTACTTC	CAISEYDTSVGETQYF
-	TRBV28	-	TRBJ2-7	TGTGCCAGCAGTATGGGGCTTAGCGGCTACGAGCAGTACTTC	CASSMGLSGYEQYF
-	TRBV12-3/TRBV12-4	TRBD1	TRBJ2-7	TGTGCCAGCAGCGCGACAGGGTACGAGCAGTACTTC	CASSATGYEQYF